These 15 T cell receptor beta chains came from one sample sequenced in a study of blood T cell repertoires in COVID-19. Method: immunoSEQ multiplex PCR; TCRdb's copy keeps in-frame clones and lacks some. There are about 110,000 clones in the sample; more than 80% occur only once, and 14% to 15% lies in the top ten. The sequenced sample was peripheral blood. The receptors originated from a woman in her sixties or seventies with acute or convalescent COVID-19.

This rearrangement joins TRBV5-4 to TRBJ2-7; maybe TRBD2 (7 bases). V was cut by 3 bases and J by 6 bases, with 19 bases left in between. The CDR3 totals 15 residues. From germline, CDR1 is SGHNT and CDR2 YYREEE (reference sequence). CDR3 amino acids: CASSWGGAGQGEQYF. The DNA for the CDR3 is TGTGCCAGCAGCTGGGGGGGGGCAGGGCAAGGCGAGCAGTACTTC.

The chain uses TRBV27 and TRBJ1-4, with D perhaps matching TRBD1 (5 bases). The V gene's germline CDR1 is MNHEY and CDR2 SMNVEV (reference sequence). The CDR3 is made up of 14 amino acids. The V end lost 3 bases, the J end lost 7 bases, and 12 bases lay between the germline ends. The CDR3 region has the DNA TGTGCCAGCAGTTTTAGTTGGGGGGGTGAAAAACTGTTTTTT. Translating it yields CASSFSWGGEKLFF.

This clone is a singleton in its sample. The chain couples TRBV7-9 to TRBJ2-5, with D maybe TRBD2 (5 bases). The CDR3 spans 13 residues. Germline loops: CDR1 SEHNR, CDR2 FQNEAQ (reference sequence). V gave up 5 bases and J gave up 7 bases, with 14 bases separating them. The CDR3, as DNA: TGTGCCAGCAGCCCCCAGACTGAGGGGACCCAGTACTTC. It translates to CASSPQTEGTQYF.

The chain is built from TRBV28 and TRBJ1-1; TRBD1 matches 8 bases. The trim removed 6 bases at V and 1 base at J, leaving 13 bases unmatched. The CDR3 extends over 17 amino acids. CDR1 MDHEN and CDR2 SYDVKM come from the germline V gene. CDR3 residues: CASSIPGGAGSNTEAFF. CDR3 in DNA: TGTGCCAGCAGCATACCAGGGGGCGCCGGGTCGAACACTGAAGCTTTCTTT.

The CDR3 here is CASQEWRGLAKNIQYF. The CDR3 nucleotides are TGTGCCAGCCAAGAATGGCGGGGATTAGCCAAAAACATTCAGTACTTC. The V and J genes are TRBV2 and TRBJ2-4, with D possibly being TRBD2 (6 bases). The V end was cut by 8 bases, the J end by 0 bases, with 17 bases between. Germline assignment: CDR1 SNHLY and CDR2 FYNNEI. The CDR3 length is 16 residues.

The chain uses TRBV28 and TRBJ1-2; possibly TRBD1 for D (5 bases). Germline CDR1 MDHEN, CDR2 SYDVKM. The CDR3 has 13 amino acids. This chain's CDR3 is CASSRQTRYGYTF. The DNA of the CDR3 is TGTGCGTCATCCCGACAGACCCGCTATGGCTACACCTTC.

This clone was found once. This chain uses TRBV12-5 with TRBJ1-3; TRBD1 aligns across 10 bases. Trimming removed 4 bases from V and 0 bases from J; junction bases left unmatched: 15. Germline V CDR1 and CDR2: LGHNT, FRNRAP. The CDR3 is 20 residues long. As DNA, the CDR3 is TGTGCTAGTGGTTGGGTTCCCGGGACAGGGGATTCCTACTCTGGAAACACCATATATTTT. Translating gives CASGWVPGTGDSYSGNTIYF.

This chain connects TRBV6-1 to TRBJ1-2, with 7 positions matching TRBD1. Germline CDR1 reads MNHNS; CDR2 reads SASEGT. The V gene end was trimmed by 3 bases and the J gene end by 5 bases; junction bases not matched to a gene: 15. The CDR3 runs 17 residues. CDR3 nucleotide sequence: TGTGCCAGCAGTGATTTGTTAGGAGGGGGCGCGAGGTATGGCTACACCTTC. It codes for CASSDLLGGGARYGYTF.

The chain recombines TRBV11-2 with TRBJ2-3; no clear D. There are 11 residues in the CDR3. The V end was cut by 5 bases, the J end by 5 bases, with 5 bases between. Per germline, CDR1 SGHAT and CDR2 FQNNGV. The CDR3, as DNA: TGTGCCAGCAGCGTTCGAGATACGCAGTATTTT. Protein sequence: CASSVRDTQYF.

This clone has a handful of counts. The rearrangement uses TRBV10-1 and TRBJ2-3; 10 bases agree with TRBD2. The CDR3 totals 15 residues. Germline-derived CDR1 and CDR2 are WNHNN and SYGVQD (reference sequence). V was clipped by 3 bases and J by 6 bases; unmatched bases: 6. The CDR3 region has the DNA TGCGCCAGCAGTGACGGGCTAGCGGGAGTTGATACGCAGTATTTT. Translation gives CASSDGLAGVDTQYF.

The CDR3 coding sequence is TGCACCGTCGAGGGAGATGCTCCCTACGAGCAGTACTTC. Amino acid sequence: CTVEGDAPYEQYF. This chain joins TRBV29-1 and TRBJ2-7, with a tentative D call TRBD2 (5 bases). Looked up from germline, CDR1 is SQVTM and CDR2 is ANQGSEA. The CDR3 has 13 amino acids.

The CDR3 region has the DNA TGTGCCAGCAGAAAAAAACTAGCGGGAGCGAACACCGGGGAGCTGTTTTTT. Encoded protein: CASRKKLAGANTGELFF. V is TRBV4-2 and J is TRBJ2-2, with 11 bases fitting TRBD2. CDR1 and CDR2 (germline): LGHNA, YNFKEQ. Trimming removed 6 bases from V and 0 bases from J; junction bases left unmatched: 6. This CDR3 has 17 amino acids.

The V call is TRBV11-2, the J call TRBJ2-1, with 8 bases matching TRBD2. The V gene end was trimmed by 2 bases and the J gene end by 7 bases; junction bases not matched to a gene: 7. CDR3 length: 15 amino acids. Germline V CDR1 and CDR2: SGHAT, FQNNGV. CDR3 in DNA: TGTGCCAGCAGCTTATCTGCGGGGGGCGGGAATGAGCAGTTCTTC. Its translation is CASSLSAGGGNEQFF.

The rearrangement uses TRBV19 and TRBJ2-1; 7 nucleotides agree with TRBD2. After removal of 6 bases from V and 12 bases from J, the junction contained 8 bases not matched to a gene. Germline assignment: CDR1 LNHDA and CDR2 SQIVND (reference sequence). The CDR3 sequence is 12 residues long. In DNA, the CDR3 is TGTGCCAGTAGCAGCTCTAGCGGCGGGCAGTTCTTC. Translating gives CASSSSSGGQFF.

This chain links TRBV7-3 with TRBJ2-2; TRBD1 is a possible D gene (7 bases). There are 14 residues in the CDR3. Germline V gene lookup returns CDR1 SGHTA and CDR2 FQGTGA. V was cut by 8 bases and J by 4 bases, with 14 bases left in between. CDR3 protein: CASSGGGTTGELFF. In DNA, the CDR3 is TGTGCCAGCTCAGGGGGAGGAACCACCGGGGAGCTGTTTTTT.